The 25 T cell receptor beta chains below come from one sample, sequenced in a study of breast tumors, draining lymph nodes, adjacent tissues (dated by TCRdb to the mid-2010s). Library preparation employed multiplex PCR. For sequencing, an Illumina HiSeq 2000 was employed. In TCRdb, the public reads were trimmed at Q25 with fastp and aligned with MiXCR, with productive beta chains retained. A single entry per CDR3 protein holds the most common genes and DNA from its merged rows. The sample table records about 13,000 distinct CDR3 sequences; 50% of these occur just once. Roughly 40% of the sample comes from the top ten. Sample: tumor-adjacent breast tissue. These receptors all stem from a female donor with breast cancer. Some clones in this sample may be carry-over from other donors' samples.

This clonotype occurred many times. The V gene is TRBV7-2, the J gene TRBJ2-1; TRBD1 or TRBD2 may be the D gene (5 bases each). CDR3 length equals 13 residues. With 3 bases removed from V and 9 bases from J, the gap between germline ends came to 12 bases. The germline gives CDR1 SGHTA, CDR2 FQGNSA. CDR3 sequence: CASSFTGGGEQFF. The DNA of the CDR3 is TGTGCCAGCAGCTTCACAGGTGGGGGTGAGCAGTTCTTC.

As to this clonotype: Compared with germline, one end of the junction differs, possibly owing to a read error. This chain joins TRBV20-1 and TRBJ2-3; 11 positions match TRBD2. The germline gives CDR1 DFQATT, CDR2 SNEGSKA (reference sequence). The CDR3 totals 15 residues. The CDR3 here is CSAGDSGGAPDTQYF. The CDR3 DNA reads TGCAGTGCTGGAGATAGCGGGGGGGCTCCAGATACGCAGTATTTT.

This clonotype rates as medium-sized. This sequence joins TRBV4-3 and TRBJ2-2; TRBD1 might be the D (5 bases). This CDR3 has 15 residues. V was pared by 1 base and J by 6 bases, with 12 bases between. Germline CDR1 reads LGHNA; CDR2 reads YSLEER. The CDR3 region has the DNA TGCGCCAGCAGCCAAGTAGTCAGGGTGGCCGGGGAGCTGTTTTTT. This codes for CASSQVVRVAGELFF.

The chain is built from TRBV19 and TRBJ1-2; a weak D match, TRBD1 (6 bases). CDR1 and CDR2 from the germline V gene are LNHDA and SQIVND (reference sequence). Deletions cut 5 bases from V and 8 bases from J, with 12 bases between. The CDR3 consists of 12 residues. The chain's CDR3 is CASSPGVLGYTF. The DNA for the CDR3 is TGTGCCAGTAGTCCAGGGGTTCTGGGCTACACCTTC.

This clonotype was observed many times. The genes are TRBV30 and TRBJ2-5; the D gene is possibly TRBD2 (6 bases). CDR3 length: 15 amino acids. CDR1 is GTSNPN, CDR2 SVGIG, per germline (reference sequence). V lost 4 bases and J 4 bases, leaving 19 bases between the germline ends. In DNA form, the CDR3 reads TGTGCCTGGACTCGGGTTCTGGGGGAGGTAGAGACCCAGTACTTC. Its translation: CAWTRVLGEVETQYF. Variable domain in full (rest from reference TRBV30 and TRBJ2-5): SQTIHQWPATLVQPVGSPLSLECTVEGTSNPNLYWYRQAAGRGLQLLFYSVGIGQISSEVPQNLSASRPQDRQFILSSKKLLLSDSGFYLCAWTRVLGEVETQYFGPGTRLLVL.

This clonotype turned up a few times. The V and J genes are TRBV5-1 and TRBJ1-5; 10 nucleotides match TRBD1. The V gene end was trimmed by 4 bases and the J gene end by 5 bases; junction bases not matched to a gene: 6. The CDR3 is made up of 15 amino acids. The germline V gene encodes CDR1 SGHRS and CDR2 YFSETQ. The CDR3 loop is CASSAGTGVDQPQHF. The DNA for the CDR3 is TGCGCCAGCAGCGCCGGGACAGGGGTTGATCAGCCCCAGCATTTT.

This clonotype was detected many times. A much larger clone sits a single nucleotide away, making a read error possible. The chain employs TRBV9 and TRBJ1-5, with D unresolved. The CDR3 has 15 amino acids. Germline assignment: CDR1 SGDLS and CDR2 YYNGEE. CDR3 nucleotides: TGTGCCAGCAGCGTAGATGGGTCTAGCAATCAGCCCCCGCATTTT. Its translation: CASSVDGSSNQPPHF.

The V and J genes are TRBV20-1 and TRBJ1-2; TRBD1 might be the D (6 bases). The CDR3 has 14 amino acids. V shed 3 bases and J shed 8 bases, with 19 bases lying between them. CDR1 and CDR2 (germline): DFQATT, SNEGSKA (reference sequence). This CDR3 reads CSASLRDTGLGYTF. As DNA, the CDR3 is TGCAGTGCTAGCCTTCGGGACACTGGGTTAGGCTACACCTTC.

By sample fraction, this clonotype is large (0.1 to 1%). This chain uses TRBV11-2 with TRBJ1-2, with a tentative D call TRBD1 (6 bases). This CDR3 is built from 16 residues. Trimming pared 0 bases from V and 2 bases from J, leaving 13 bases between. Germline V CDR1 and CDR2: SGHAT, FQNNGV. The CDR3 nucleotides are TGTGCCAGCAGCTTAGATAGTAGACAGGCGAACTATGGCTACACCTTC. Encoded protein: CASSLDSRQANYGYTF. Filled out from reference TRBV11-2 and TRBJ1-2, the complete variable domain reads EAGVAQSPRYKIIEKRQSVAFWCNPISGHATLYWYQQILGQGPKLLIQFQNNGVVDDSQLPKDRFSAERLKGVDSTLKIQPAKLEDSAVYLCASSLDSRQANYGYTFGSGTRLTVV.

This clonotype was observed at least ten times. This clone may be a read error of a much larger clone one base away. The chain is built from TRBV11-3 and TRBJ2-1; 8 bases align to TRBD1. This CDR3 is 16 amino acids long. CDR1 SGHNT and CDR2 YENEEA come from the germline V gene. The junction had 6 bases not matched to a gene; V was cut back by 5 bases and J by 0 bases. The CDR3 DNA is TGTGCCAGCAGCGGCATGGACAGGGCCTCCTACAATGAGCAGTTCTTC. Its protein product is CASSGMDRASYNEQFF.

This chain joins TRBV29-1 and TRBJ2-3; 7 nucleotides align to TRBD2. CDR1 is SQVTM and CDR2 is ANQGSEA in the germline V gene. The CDR3 has 14 amino acids. V lost 6 bases, J lost 3 bases, and 9 bases stayed unmatched. The CDR3 sequence is CSVGGGKGTDTQYF. In DNA form, the CDR3 reads TGCAGCGTCGGGGGAGGGAAGGGGACAGATACGCAGTATTTT.

The table lists this clonotype with a few counts. The chain uses TRBV28 and TRBJ2-1; TRBD2 might be the D (7 bases). Deletions cut 0 bases from V and 7 bases from J, with 13 bases between. Germline CDR1 reads MDHEN; CDR2 reads SYDVKM. This CDR3 region has 15 residues. The CDR3 DNA follows: TGTGCCAGCAGTTTATGGGGGGGGGGCCCAAATGAGCAGTTCTTC. Protein sequence: CASSLWGGGPNEQFF.

This clonotype was found many times. CDR3 DNA sequence: TGTGCCAGCACTCCCTCGGACCCCGTATCCGGGGAGCTGTTTTTT. This sequence encodes CASTPSDPVSGELFF. The chain uses TRBV6-5 and TRBJ2-2; D is undetermined. This CDR3 comprises 15 residues. Germline V lookup: CDR1 MNHEY, CDR2 SVGAGI. V was cut by 7 bases and J by 6 bases, with 18 bases left in between.

V and J are TRBV5-1 and TRBJ1-2, with 11 positions matching TRBD1. CDR3 length: 14 amino acids. Losses at the gene ends were 4 bases for V and 4 bases for J; bases not matched to a gene: 3. The germline V gene has CDR1 SGHRS and CDR2 YFSETQ. CDR3 protein: CASSPGTGGYGYTF. The DNA for the CDR3 is TGCGCCAGCAGCCCAGGGACAGGGGGCTATGGCTACACCTTC.

The chain is built from TRBV5-1 and TRBJ2-7; 10 nucleotides match TRBD1. The CDR3 has 14 amino acids. V lost 4 bases and J lost 5; bases outside the gene matches: 6. Looked up from germline, CDR1 is SGHRS and CDR2 is YFSETQ. DNA for the CDR3: TGCGCCAGCAGCGGGGGACAGGGGTTCCACGAGCAGTACTTC. Translated: CASSGGQGFHEQYF.

V gene TRBV24-1 combines with J gene TRBJ2-1; 12 nucleotides align to TRBD1. This CDR3 contains 14 residues. V lost 12 bases and J lost 10; bases outside the gene matches: 12. Per germline, CDR1 KGHDR and CDR2 SFDVKD. DNA for the CDR3: TGTGCCGCCGTCCGGGGACAGGGGGCTGAGGAGCAGTTCTTC. It yields the protein CAAVRGQGAEEQFF.

This clonotype was observed a few times. V and J are TRBV10-3 and TRBJ2-7; a possible D gene is TRBD1 (5 bases). The CDR3 loop spans 12 amino acids. The V end lost 4 bases, the J end lost 3 bases, and 7 bases lay between the germline ends. Germline V gene lookup returns CDR1 ENHRY and CDR2 SYGVKD. CDR3 amino acids: CAISGTNYEQYF. DNA of the CDR3: TGTGCCATCAGTGGGACAAACTACGAGCAGTACTTC.

V usage is TRBV19 and J usage is TRBJ1-5; a possible D gene is TRBD1 (5 bases). Germline loops: CDR1 LNHDA, CDR2 SQIVND (reference sequence). The CDR3 runs 15 residues. Trimming left V 4 bases short and J 9 bases short, with 19 bases between. CDR3 in amino acids: CASSRPWQGGGPQHF. The DNA of the CDR3 is TGTGCCAGTAGTAGGCCGTGGCAGGGCGGGGGGCCCCAGCATTTT.

The V gene is TRBV7-3, the J gene TRBJ2-1, with D unclear. This CDR3 spans 13 amino acids. The V end lost 5 bases, the J end lost 6 bases, and 11 bases lay between the germline ends. Germline V lookup: CDR1 SGHTA, CDR2 FQGTGA. The CDR3 loop reads CASSGPLRNEQFF. The CDR3 DNA is TGTGCCAGCAGCGGACCCCTCCGCAATGAGCAGTTCTTC.

This chain links TRBV7-6 with TRBJ2-1; TRBD1 matches 8 bases. Germline values: CDR1 SGHVS, CDR2 FNYEAQ. CDR3 size: 14 residues. J gave up 9 bases and V 5 bases, and 9 bases lay outside the gene matches. In DNA, the CDR3 is TGTGCCAGCAGCAAAGGGACAGGATTAGGTGAGCAGTTCTTC. Translation gives CASSKGTGLGEQFF.

In its sample, this clonotype was seen a few times. A much more abundant neighbour one base away suggests this may be a read error. V usage is TRBV5-1 and J usage is TRBJ1-5; weak D call: TRBD1 (6 bases). CDR1 and CDR2 from the germline V gene are SGHRS and YFSETQ. The CDR3 sequence is 17 residues long. Trimming shortened V by 6 bases and J by 0 bases, and 19 bases separated the two germline ends. In DNA, the CDR3 is TGCGCCAGCACCATGGAAGGGGGAGCGGATAGCAATCAGCCCCAGCATTTT. Translating gives CASTMEGGADSNQPQHF.

This clonotype was observed a few times. The rearrangement uses TRBV2 and TRBJ1-5; 7 nucleotides align to TRBD1. CDR3 size: 15 residues. V shed 3 bases and J 4 bases; nucleotides not matched to a gene: 6. CDR1 SNHLY and CDR2 FYNNEI come from the germline V gene. The CDR3 spells CASSDSGTVNQPQHF. CDR3 sequence (DNA): TGTGCCAGCAGTGACTCGGGGACAGTTAATCAGCCCCAGCATTTT.

This chain links TRBV9 with TRBJ2-7; 9 nucleotides line up with TRBD2. V was pared by 1 base and J by 0 bases, with 5 bases of the junction left unmatched. Germline assignment: CDR1 SGDLS and CDR2 YYNGEE. This CDR3 comprises 16 residues. The CDR3 spells CASSVSHSGSSYEQYF. The CDR3 nucleotides are TGTGCCAGCAGCGTATCCCATAGCGGGAGCTCCTACGAGCAGTACTTC.

This clonotype was seen ten or more times. The rearrangement joins TRBV6-5 to TRBJ2-3; 7 positions agree with TRBD2. The length of the CDR3 is 13 residues. Per germline, CDR1 MNHEY and CDR2 SVGAGI. V gave up 8 bases and J gave up 0 bases; unmatched junction bases: 2. Here the CDR3 DNA reads TGTGCCAGCCAAGCGGGGAGCACAGATACGCAGTATTTT. Protein product: CASQAGSTDTQYF.

The CDR3 loop reads CASSDTSASTDTQYF. For the CDR3, the DNA is TGTGCCAGCAGTGATACTAGCGCCAGCACAGATACGCAGTATTTT. The rearrangement joins TRBV6-1 to TRBJ2-3, with TRBD2 identical over 7 bases. The V gene end was trimmed by 3 bases and the J gene end by 0 bases; junction bases not matched to a gene: 3. This CDR3 region has 15 residues. CDR1 is MNHNS and CDR2 is SASEGT in the germline V gene.